This record concerns one T cell receptor beta chain sequence. The ends were cut back, 5 bases at V and 4 bases at J, with 12 bases in the middle. The CDR3 has 14 residues. Germline-derived CDR1 and CDR2 are MNHEY and SMNVEV (reference sequence). These data come from a study of blood T cells in healthy people across ages. Alongside a J-beta primer mix, a sample-barcoded 5' primer served in a second PCR lasting about 7 to 12 cycles. Every molecule of cDNA carried a tag from a template-switch adaptor with 12 random nucleotides. From each sample, at least 3 million paired-end reads containing CDR3 were obtained. MiXCR, run by TCRdb on the 5' RACE reads, gives a single entry per CDR3 protein. The sample holds around 700,000 distinct CDR3 sequences, about 25% seen once. The same data also went into a second study, on T cells of mothers and their children. That source reports: Comparable shaping of TCR recombination output by thymic selection was observed in related and unrelated pairs. Overlap measured in related mother-child pairs was slightly, non-significantly higher than in unrelated pairs.

V gene TRBV27 combines with J gene TRBJ2-1; the D is unclear. The TCR comes from a boy younger than 18 in good health. Sequenced input: blood. CDR3 DNA: TGTGCCAGCAGTCCCAACGACGCGTACAATGAGCAGTTCTTC. It specifies CASSPNDAYNEQFF.